This T cell receptor beta chain was recovered during a study of monozygotic twins with inflammatory bowel disease. The CDR3 length is 15 residues. In germline, CDR1 is MDHEN, CDR2 SYDVKM. TCRdb re-called the 5' RACE reads and catalogs CDR3 proteins one per entry, DNA excluded. The sample holds 350,000 to 550,000 distinct CDR3 sequences. The source of this sequence is a human donor with ulcerative colitis or Crohn's disease, or a healthy co-twin of an affected twin (not recorded which). This chain connects TRBV28 to TRBJ2-1; TCRdb's D call, TRBD2, is unchecked because there is no DNA. Sample: blood. The CDR3 region is CASSLWLAGYNEQFF. The complete variable domain, with remaining parts taken from reference TRBV28 and TRBJ2-1, reads DVKVTQSSRYLVKRTGEKVFLECVQDMDHENMFWYRQDPGLGLRLIYFSYDVKMKEKGDIPEGYSVSREKKERFSLILESASTNQTSMYLCASSLWLAGYNEQFFGPGTRLTVL.